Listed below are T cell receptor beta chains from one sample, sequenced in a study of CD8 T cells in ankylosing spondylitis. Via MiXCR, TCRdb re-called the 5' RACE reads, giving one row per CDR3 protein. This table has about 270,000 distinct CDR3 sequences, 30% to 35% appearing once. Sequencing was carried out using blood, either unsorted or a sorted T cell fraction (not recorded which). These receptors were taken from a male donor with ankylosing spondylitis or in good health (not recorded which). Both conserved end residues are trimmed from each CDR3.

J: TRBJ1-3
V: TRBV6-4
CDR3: ASSDLRASGNTIY

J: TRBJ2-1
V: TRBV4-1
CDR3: ASSQAKNEQF

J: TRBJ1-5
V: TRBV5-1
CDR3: ASSLDGYNQPQH

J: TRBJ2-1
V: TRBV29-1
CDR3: SVLAGDPGNEQF

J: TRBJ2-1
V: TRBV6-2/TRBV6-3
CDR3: ASKGGVGSYNEQF

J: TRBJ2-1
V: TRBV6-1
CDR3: ASRHGTTTGQF

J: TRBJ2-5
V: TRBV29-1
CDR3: SVDVGVQETQY

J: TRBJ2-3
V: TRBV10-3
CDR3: AISESASGGEDTQY

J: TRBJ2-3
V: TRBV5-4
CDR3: ASSLELASVTDTQY

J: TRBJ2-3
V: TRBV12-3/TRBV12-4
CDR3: ASSHGLAGTDTQY

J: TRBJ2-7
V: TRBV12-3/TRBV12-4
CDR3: ASSATGTEIRQY

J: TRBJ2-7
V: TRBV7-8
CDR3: ASSLEGWEQY

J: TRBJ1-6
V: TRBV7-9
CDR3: ASSFVGTGAYNSPLH

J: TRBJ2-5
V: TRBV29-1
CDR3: SVERPETQY

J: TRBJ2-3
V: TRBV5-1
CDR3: ASSYYQLQGALTDTQY

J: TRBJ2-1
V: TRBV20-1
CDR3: SARGPTGFNEQF

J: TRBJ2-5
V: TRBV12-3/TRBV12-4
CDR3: ASSFIRKETQY

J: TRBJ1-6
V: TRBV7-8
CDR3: ASSTDNSPLH

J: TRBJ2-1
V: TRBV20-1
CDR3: SARSGLARHNEQF

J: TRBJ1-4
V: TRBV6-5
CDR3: ASSYRWGQHATNEKLF

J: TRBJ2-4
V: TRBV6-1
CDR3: ASSAPGIGAKNIQY

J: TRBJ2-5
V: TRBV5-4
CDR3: ASSSGGSETQY

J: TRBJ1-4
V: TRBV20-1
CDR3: SVARDEKLF

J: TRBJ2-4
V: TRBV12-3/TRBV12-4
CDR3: ASSLGEDIQY

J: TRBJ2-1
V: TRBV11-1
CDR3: ASTSNPGPAYNEQF

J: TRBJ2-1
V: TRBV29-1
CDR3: SVKPSGVYNEQF

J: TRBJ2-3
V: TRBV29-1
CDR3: SVEADPWTDTQY

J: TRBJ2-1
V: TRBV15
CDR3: ATSRDDSTGLRYNEQF

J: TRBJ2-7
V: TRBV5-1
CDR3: ASSGTSGVYEQY

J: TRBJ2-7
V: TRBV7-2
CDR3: ASSFASSGQGPYEQY

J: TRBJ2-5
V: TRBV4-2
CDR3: ASSLGLERETQY

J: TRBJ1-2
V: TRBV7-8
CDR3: ASSLERDLGYGYT

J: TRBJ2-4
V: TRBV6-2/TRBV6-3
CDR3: ASRRTENIQY

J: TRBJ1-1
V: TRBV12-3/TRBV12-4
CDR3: ASSITTGGAF

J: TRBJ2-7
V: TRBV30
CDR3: AWSVLPPTYEQY

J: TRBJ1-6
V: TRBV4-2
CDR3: ASSQGQGLDKNSPLH

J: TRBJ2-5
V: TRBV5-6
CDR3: ASSFLGIRTQY

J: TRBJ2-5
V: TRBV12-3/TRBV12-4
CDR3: ASSPSGGPGLETQY

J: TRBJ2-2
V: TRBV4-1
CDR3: ASSQPGLHSGELF

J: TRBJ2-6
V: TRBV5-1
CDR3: ASSLEWGTGANVLT

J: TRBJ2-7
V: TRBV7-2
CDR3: ASSLIASGGSEQY

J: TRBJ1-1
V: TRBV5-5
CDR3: ASSPRLRQGNTEAF

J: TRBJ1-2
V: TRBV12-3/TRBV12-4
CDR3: ASSFGTSYGYT

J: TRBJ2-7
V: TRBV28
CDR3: ASSTGFAYEQY

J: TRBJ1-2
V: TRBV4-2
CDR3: ASSQDSDRGDRDYGYT

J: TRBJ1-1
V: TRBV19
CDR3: ASAPGTGFTEAF

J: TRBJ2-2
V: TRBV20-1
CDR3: SARTSGEAGELF

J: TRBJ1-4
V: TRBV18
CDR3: ASSPTRTGSNEKLF

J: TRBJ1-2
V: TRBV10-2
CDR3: ASSESWTGNGYT